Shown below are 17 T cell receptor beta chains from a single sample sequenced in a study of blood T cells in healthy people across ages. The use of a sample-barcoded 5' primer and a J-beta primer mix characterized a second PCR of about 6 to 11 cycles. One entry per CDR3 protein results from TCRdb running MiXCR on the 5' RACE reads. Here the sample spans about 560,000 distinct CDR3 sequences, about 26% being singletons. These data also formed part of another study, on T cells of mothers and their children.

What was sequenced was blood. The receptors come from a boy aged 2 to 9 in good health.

As DNA, the CDR3 is TGCAGCGCCCGACGGGACAGGGTGGAAAAACTGTTTTTT. It specifies CSARRDRVEKLFF. The chain links TRBV29-1 to TRBJ1-4, with 9 bases identical to TRBD1. The J segment lost 8 bases and the V segment lost 7 bases, leaving 8 bases of the junction unmatched. The CDR3 runs 13 residues. Germline lookup yields CDR1 SQVTM and CDR2 ANQGSEA.

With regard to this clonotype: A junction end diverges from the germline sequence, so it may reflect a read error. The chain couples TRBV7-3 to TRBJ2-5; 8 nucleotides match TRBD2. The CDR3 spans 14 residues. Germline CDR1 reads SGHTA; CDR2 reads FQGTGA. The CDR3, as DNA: TGTGCCAGCAGCCCAGCGGGAGTAAGCGAGATCCAGTACTTC. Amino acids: CASSPAGVSEIQYF.

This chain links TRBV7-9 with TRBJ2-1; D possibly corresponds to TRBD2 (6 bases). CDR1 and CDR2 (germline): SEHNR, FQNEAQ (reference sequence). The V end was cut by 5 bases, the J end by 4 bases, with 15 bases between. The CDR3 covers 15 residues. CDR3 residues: CASSLLGGVYNEQFF. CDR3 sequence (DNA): TGTGCCAGCAGCCTATTGGGGGGTGTTTACAATGAGCAGTTCTTC.

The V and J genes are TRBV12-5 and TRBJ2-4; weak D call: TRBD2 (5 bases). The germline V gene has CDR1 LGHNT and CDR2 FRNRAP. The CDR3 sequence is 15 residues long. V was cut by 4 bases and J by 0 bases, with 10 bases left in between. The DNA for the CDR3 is TGTGCTAGTGGTTCGCGGGTTGGAGCCAAAAACATTCAGTACTTC. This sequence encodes CASGSRVGAKNIQYF.

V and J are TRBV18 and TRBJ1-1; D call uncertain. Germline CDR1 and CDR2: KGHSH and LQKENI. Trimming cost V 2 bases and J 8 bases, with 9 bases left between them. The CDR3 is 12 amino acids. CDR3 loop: CASSPTETEAFF. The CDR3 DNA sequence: TGTGCCAGCTCACCAACGGAGACGGAAGCTTTCTTT.

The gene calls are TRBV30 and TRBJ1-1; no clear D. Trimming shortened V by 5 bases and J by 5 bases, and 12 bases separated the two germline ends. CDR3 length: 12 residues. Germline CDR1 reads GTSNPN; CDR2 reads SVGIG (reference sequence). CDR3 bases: TGTGCCTGGGCCTTGGGAAGGACTGAAGCTTTCTTT. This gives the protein CAWALGRTEAFF.

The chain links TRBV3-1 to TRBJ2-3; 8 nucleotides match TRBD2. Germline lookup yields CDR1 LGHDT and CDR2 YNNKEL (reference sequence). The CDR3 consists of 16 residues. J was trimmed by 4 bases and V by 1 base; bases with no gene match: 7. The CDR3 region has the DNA TGTGCCAGCAGCCAAGTGGGGACTAGAGCCGCAGATACGCAGTATTTT. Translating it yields CASSQVGTRAADTQYF.

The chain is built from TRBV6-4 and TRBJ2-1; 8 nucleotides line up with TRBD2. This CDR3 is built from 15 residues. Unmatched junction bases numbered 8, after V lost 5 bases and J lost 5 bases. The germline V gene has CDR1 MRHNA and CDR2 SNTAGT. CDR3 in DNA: TGTGCCAGCAGTCACACTAGCGGACCAAACAATGAGCAGTTCTTC. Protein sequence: CASSHTSGPNNEQFF.

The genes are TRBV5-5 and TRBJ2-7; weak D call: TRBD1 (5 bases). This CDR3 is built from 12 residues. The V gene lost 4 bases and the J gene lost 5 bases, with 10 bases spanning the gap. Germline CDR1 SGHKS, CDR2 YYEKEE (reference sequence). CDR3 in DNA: TGTGCCAGCAGCCCGGCAGGGAACGAGCAGTACTTC. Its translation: CASSPAGNEQYF.

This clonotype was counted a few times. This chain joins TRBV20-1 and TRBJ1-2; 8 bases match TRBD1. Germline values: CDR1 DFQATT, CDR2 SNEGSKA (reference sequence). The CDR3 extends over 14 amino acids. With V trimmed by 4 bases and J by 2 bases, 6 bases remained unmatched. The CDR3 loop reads CSAIMGTGNYGYTF. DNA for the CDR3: TGCAGTGCTATTATGGGGACAGGAAACTATGGCTACACCTTC.

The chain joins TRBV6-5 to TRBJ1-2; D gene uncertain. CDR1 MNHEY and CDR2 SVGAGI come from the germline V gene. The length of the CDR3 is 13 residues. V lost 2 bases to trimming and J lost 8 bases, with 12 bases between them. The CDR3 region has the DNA TGTGCCAGCAGTTACGGACTAGTCGGGGGCTACACCTTC. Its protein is CASSYGLVGGYTF.

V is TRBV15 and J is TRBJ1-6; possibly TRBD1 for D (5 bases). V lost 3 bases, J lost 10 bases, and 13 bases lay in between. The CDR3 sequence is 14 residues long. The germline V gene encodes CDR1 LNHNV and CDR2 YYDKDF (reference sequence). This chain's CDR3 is CATSREGKQSPLHF. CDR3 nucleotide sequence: TGTGCCACCAGCAGGGAGGGGAAACAGTCACCCCTCCACTTT.

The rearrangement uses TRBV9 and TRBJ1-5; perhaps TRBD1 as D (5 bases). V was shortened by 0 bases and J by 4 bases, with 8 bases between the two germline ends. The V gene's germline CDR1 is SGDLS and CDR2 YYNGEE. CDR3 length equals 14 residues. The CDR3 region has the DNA TGTGCCAGCAGCGTAGGTGGGGGTAATCAGCCCCAGCATTTT. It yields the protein CASSVGGGNQPQHF. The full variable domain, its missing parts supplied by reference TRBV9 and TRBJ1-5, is DSGVTQTPKHLITATGQRVTLRCSPRSGDLSVYWYQQSLDQGLQFLIQYYNGEERAKGNILERFSAQQFPDLHSELNLSSLELGDSALYFCASSVGGGNQPQHFGDGTRLSIL.

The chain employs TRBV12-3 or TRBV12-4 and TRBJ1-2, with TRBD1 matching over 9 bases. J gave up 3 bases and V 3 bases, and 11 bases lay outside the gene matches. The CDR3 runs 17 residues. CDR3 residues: CASSLGRGQGAYYGYTF. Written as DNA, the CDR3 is TGTGCCAGCAGTTTGGGACGGGGACAGGGAGCCTACTATGGCTACACCTTC.

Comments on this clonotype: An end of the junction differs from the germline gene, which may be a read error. The CDR3 region has the DNA TGTGCCAGCCCCCTGGCCGGGACAGGGGGCGATGAGCGGTTCTTC. Its translation is CASPLAGTGGDERFF. This chain connects TRBV7-9 to TRBJ2-1; 12 bases agree with TRBD1. Per germline, CDR1 SEHNR and CDR2 FQNEAQ (reference sequence). The CDR3 extends over 15 amino acids.

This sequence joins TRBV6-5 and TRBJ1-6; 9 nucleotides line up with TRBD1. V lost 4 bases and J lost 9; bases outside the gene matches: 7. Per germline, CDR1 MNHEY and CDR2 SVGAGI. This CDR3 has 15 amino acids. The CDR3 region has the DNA TGTGCCAGCAGTTTGGGACAGGGATTGTCTTCACCCCTCCACTTT. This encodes CASSLGQGLSSPLHF.

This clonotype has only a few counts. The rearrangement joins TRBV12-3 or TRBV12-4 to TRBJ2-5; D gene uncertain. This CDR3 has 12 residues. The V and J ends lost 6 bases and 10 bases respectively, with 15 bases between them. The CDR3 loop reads CASSPRAKLQYF. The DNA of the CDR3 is TGTGCCAGCAGCCCTCGCGCGAAACTCCAGTACTTC.